Listed below are T cell receptor beta chains from one sample, sequenced in a study of identical twins. TCRdb called the 5' RACE reads again in MiXCR, with one record for every CDR3 protein. This table holds around 530,000 distinct CDR3 sequences, 13% to 15% found once. This sample also appeared in a second study, on yellow fever vaccine responses in identical twins.

The sequenced sample consisted of CD4+ T cells sorted from blood. The receptor source for this set is a woman under 30 in good health. Each CDR3 is given with its conserved first and last residue. D genes are given only for firm matches. Clone sizes are given selectively: once, few, many, or a class where the clone is expanded.

d_call	v_call	clone_size	j_call	cdr3_aa	cdr3_nt
TRBD2	TRBV7-6	few	TRBJ2-1	CASSSVSASGRAYNEQFF	TGTGCCAGCAGCTCCGTCTCGGCTAGCGGGAGGGCCTACAATGAGCAGTTCTTC
NA	TRBV6-5	few	TRBJ1-1	CASSSDWGTPPMNTEAFF	TGTGCCAGCAGTTCGGATTGGGGGACACCTCCTATGAACACTGAAGCTTTCTTT
TRBD1	TRBV12-3/TRBV12-4	few	TRBJ1-1	CATGQGKKSQAFF	TGTGCCACCGGACAGGGGAAGAAATCTCAAGCTTTCTTT
TRBD1	TRBV6-5	NA	TRBJ2-3	CASSYSTGTGGRDTQYF	TGTGCCAGCAGCTACTCGACCGGGACAGGGGGTCGGGATACGCAGTATTTT
NA	TRBV7-9	NA	TRBJ2-1	CASSTGVRVDEQFF	TGTGCCAGCAGCACCGGGGTGCGAGTCGATGAGCAGTTCTTC
NA	TRBV24-1	many	TRBJ2-1	CATSDFVPGSEQFF	TGTGCCACCAGTGATTTCGTCCCCGGTAGTGAGCAGTTCTTC
NA	TRBV20-1	NA	TRBJ1-2	CSARGTDGYTF	TGCAGTGCTAGAGGGACCGATGGCTACACCTTC
NA	TRBV7-9	few	TRBJ1-2	CASSFVLDSKGYGYTF	TGTGCCAGCAGCTTTGTCCTGGACAGCAAGGGATATGGCTACACCTTC
TRBD1	TRBV5-1	NA	TRBJ1-1	CASTHDRAMNTEAFF	TGCGCCAGCACTCATGACAGGGCTATGAACACTGAAGCTTTCTTT
TRBD2	TRBV10-3	NA	TRBJ2-1	CATKGTSEYSYNEQFF	TGTGCCACCAAGGGGACTAGCGAATATTCCTACAATGAGCAGTTCTTC
NA	TRBV7-9	few	TRBJ2-5	CASSLVGGRRETQYF	TGTGCCAGCAGCTTAGTGGGGGGGCGGCGTGAGACCCAGTACTTC
NA	TRBV12-3/TRBV12-4	few	TRBJ1-2	CASSLPLNSGYTF	TGTGCCAGCAGTTTACCATTAAACAGCGGCTACACCTTC
NA	TRBV12-3/TRBV12-4	NA	TRBJ1-1	CASSLAWPGSAFF	TGTGCCAGCAGTTTAGCTTGGCCGGGTTCAGCTTTCTTT
NA	TRBV5-1	few	TRBJ2-2	CASSLAKVTISNTGELFF	TGCGCCAGCAGCTTGGCCAAGGTCACTATTTCGAACACCGGGGAGCTGTTTTTT
NA	TRBV10-3	few	TRBJ1-1	CASTTGPTWTEAFF	TGTGCCAGCACGACAGGTCCGACGTGGACTGAAGCTTTCTTT
NA	TRBV2	few	TRBJ2-1	CASSEYGGIKNNEQFF	TGTGCCAGCAGTGAATATGGGGGCATTAAGAACAATGAGCAGTTCTTC
TRBD1	TRBV10-3	NA	TRBJ2-3	CAISGGQGPDTQYF	TGTGCCATCAGTGGCGGACAGGGCCCAGATACGCAGTATTTT
NA	TRBV12-3/TRBV12-4	NA	TRBJ2-7	CASSLGPPSAGTEQYF	TGTGCCAGCAGTTTAGGACCCCCAAGCGCGGGGACCGAACAGTACTTC
NA	TRBV20-1	few	TRBJ2-1	CSARVGGGRYNEQFF	TGCAGTGCTAGAGTAGGGGGGGGTCGCTACAATGAGCAGTTCTTC
NA	TRBV3-1	NA	TRBJ2-1	CASSKRQVGEQFF	TGTGCCAGCAGCAAAAGGCAGGTTGGTGAGCAGTTCTTC
TRBD2	TRBV5-1	NA	TRBJ2-1	CASSLKAGANNEQFF	TGCGCCAGCAGCTTGAAAGCGGGGGCGAACAATGAGCAGTTCTTC
NA	TRBV11-3	few	TRBJ2-7	CASSKSWGRESSYEQYF	TGTGCCAGCAGCAAGAGTTGGGGGCGGGAGTCCTCCTACGAGCAGTACTTC
NA	TRBV6-5	NA	TRBJ1-1	CASSTGSTEAFF	TGTGCCAGCAGCACAGGGAGCACTGAAGCTTTCTTT
NA	TRBV20-1	NA	TRBJ2-1	CSAKSWEGAHWNEQFF	TGCAGTGCTAAAAGTTGGGAGGGGGCGCATTGGAATGAGCAGTTCTTC
NA	TRBV5-1	NA	TRBJ1-2	CASSLAGIFDNYGYTF	TGCGCCAGCAGCTTGGCCGGGATCTTCGATAACTATGGCTACACCTTC
TRBD1	TRBV29-1	NA	TRBJ2-7	CSVWDRPYEQYF	TGCAGCGTGTGGGACAGGCCCTACGAGCAGTACTTC
TRBD2	TRBV4-1	NA	TRBJ2-1	CASSQGGLAGDLNEQFF	TGCGCCAGCAGCCAAGGGGGGCTAGCGGGAGATCTGAATGAGCAGTTCTTC
TRBD2	TRBV7-2	NA	TRBJ2-7	CASSGVAGTGEQYF	TGTGCCAGCAGCGGAGTAGCGGGAACTGGCGAGCAGTACTTC
NA	TRBV7-8	few	TRBJ2-1	CASSYSLYNEQFF	TGTGCCAGCAGCTACTCTCTTTACAATGAGCAGTTCTTC
TRBD2	TRBV9	NA	TRBJ2-2	CASRGTSGIPPTGELFF	TGTGCCAGCAGAGGGACTAGCGGGATCCCGCCCACCGGGGAGCTGTTTTTT
TRBD2	TRBV20-1	NA	TRBJ2-7	CSASAGTSGPTYEQYF	TGCAGTGCTAGTGCCGGGACTAGCGGTCCCACCTACGAGCAGTACTTC
TRBD2	TRBV6-2/TRBV6-3	NA	TRBJ2-3	CASSYGTSGRGYLTTDTQYF	TGTGCCAGCAGTTACGGGACTAGCGGGAGGGGGTATCTCACAACAGATACGCAGTATTTT
NA	TRBV6-1	NA	TRBJ2-5	CASSRDPGKTQYF	TGTGCCAGCAGCCGGGACCCCGGGAAGACCCAGTACTTC
TRBD2	TRBV12-3/TRBV12-4	NA	TRBJ2-1	CASSFIGLVLGENNEQFF	TGTGCCAGCAGTTTTATTGGACTAGTACTAGGGGAGAACAATGAGCAGTTCTTC
TRBD1	TRBV29-1	many	TRBJ2-5	CSVEDRGAGGAETQYF	TGCAGCGTTGAAGATAGGGGGGCAGGGGGCGCGGAGACCCAGTACTTC
TRBD2	TRBV20-1	many	TRBJ2-5	CSAHGLAGDQETQYF	TGCAGTGCTCACGGACTAGCGGGGGACCAAGAGACCCAGTACTTC
NA	TRBV12-3/TRBV12-4	many	TRBJ2-1	CASSHLGDEQFF	TGTGCCAGCAGCCACCTAGGGGATGAGCAGTTCTTC
NA	TRBV6-5	NA	TRBJ2-3	CASSSPSGATDTQYF	TGTGCCAGCAGTTCCCCGTCCGGGGCCACAGATACGCAGTATTTT
TRBD2	TRBV12-3/TRBV12-4	NA	TRBJ2-5	CASSLSGGPQETQYF	TGTGCCAGCAGCCTGAGCGGGGGACCACAAGAGACCCAGTACTTC
TRBD1	TRBV6-1	NA	TRBJ2-1	CASRGTGAYNEQFF	TGTGCCAGCAGGGGGACAGGAGCCTACAATGAGCAGTTCTTC
TRBD2	TRBV5-5	NA	TRBJ2-7	CASSLARASGSSPYEQYF	TGTGCCAGCAGCTTGGCCCGCGCTAGCGGGAGTTCCCCCTACGAGCAGTACTTC
TRBD2	TRBV10-3	NA	TRBJ2-5	CAISQRSSGGNQETQYF	TGTGCCATCAGTCAACGATCTAGCGGGGGGAACCAAGAGACCCAGTACTTC
NA	TRBV20-1	few	TRBJ2-3	CSAHERGADTQYF	TGCAGTGCCCATGAAAGGGGCGCAGATACGCAGTATTTT